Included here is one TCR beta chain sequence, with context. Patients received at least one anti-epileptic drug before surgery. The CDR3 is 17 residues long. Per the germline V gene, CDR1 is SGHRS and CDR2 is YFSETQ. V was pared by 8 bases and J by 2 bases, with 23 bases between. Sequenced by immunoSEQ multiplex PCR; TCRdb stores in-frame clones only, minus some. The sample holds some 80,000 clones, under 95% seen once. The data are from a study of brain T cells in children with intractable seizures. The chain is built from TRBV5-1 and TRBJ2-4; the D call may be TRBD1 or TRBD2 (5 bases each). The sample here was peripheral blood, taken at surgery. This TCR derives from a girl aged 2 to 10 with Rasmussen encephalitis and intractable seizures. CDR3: CASRKGQGRETKNIQYF. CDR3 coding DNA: TGCGCCAGTAGGAAGGGCCAGGGACGGGAAACCAAAAACATTCAGTACTTC.